Below, 23 T cell receptor beta chains from the same sample are listed, as sequenced in a study of T-cell reconstitution after alpha-beta-depleted transplantation in children. Preparation of the TCRbeta library was carried out with unique molecular identifiers. One entry per CDR3 protein, called by TCRdb with MiXCR from the PCR reads. The sample gives about 360,000 distinct CDR3 sequences, less than 15% of which show up once; about 4.5% is in the top ten. The sequencing used PBMCs, collected from the stem cell graft. Receptor source: a human donor who donated a stem cell graft to a child with Fanconi anemia.

This clonotype was observed at least ten times. The chain employs TRBV5-1 and TRBJ2-2; 10 bases are a match to TRBD1. This CDR3 contains 15 residues. Per the germline V gene, CDR1 is SGHRS and CDR2 is YFSETQ. V dropped 1 base and J dropped 6; count of bases not matched to a gene: 3. The CDR3 loop reads CASSLMTGGPGELFF. The CDR3 region has the DNA TGCGCCAGCAGCTTGATGACAGGGGGCCCCGGGGAGCTGTTTTTT.

The chain links TRBV7-6 to TRBJ2-3; perhaps TRBD2 as D (5 bases). Trimming shortened V by 4 bases and J by 5 bases, and 16 bases separated the two germline ends. Germline loops: CDR1 SGHVS, CDR2 FNYEAQ. This CDR3 spans 15 amino acids. Here the CDR3 reads CASSSTRGSVDTQYF. CDR3 in DNA: TGTGCCAGCAGCTCCACCCGAGGGTCGGTAGATACGCAGTATTTT.

The table lists this clonotype with many counts. The chain carries TRBV6-2 or TRBV6-3 and TRBJ2-1, with TRBD2 identical over 10 bases. Germline trimming cut 5 bases from V and 7 bases from J; bases unmatched to any gene: 11. The CDR3 length is 16 residues. Germline V lookup: CDR1 MNHEY, CDR2 SVGEGT. CDR3 region: CASSLGGAGGQNEQFF. The CDR3 DNA is TGTGCCAGCAGTCTCGGGGGAGCGGGGGGGCAAAATGAGCAGTTCTTC.

This clonotype was counted a few times. The chain uses TRBV7-2 and TRBJ2-2; 8 bases line up with TRBD2. V gave up 6 bases and J gave up 7 bases; unmatched junction bases: 1. CDR3 size: 12 residues. In germline, CDR1 is SGHTA, CDR2 FQGNSA. CDR3 nucleotide sequence: TGTGCCAGCAGTCGGGGGGGCGGGGAGCTGTTTTTT. Translating it yields CASSRGGGELFF.

This chain connects TRBV28 to TRBJ1-6, with 10 bases matching TRBD1. Unmatched junction bases numbered 10, after V lost 5 bases and J lost 6 bases. The CDR3 is made up of 17 amino acids. The germline V gene encodes CDR1 MDHEN and CDR2 SYDVKM. The CDR3 DNA is TGTGCCAGCAGTACCCGACAGGGGGCGATCTTTAATTCACCCCTCCACTTT. It specifies CASSTRQGAIFNSPLHF.

This clonotype came up many times. The chain joins TRBV28 to TRBJ1-5, with TRBD1 matching 11 bases. V shed 4 bases, J shed 0 bases, and the junction held 5 bases outside the gene matches. The CDR3 has 17 residues. CDR1 is MDHEN and CDR2 is SYDVKM in the germline V gene. The CDR3 sequence: CASSSGTGGNSNQPQHF. The CDR3 coding sequence is TGTGCCAGCAGTTCCGGGACAGGGGGGAATAGCAATCAGCCCCAGCATTTT. Combining the CDR3 with reference TRBV28 and TRBJ1-5 gives the whole variable domain DVKVTQSSRYLVKRTGEKVFLECVQDMDHENMFWYRQDPGLGLRLIYFSYDVKMKEKGDIPEGYSVSREKKERFSLILESASTNQTSMYLCASSSGTGGNSNQPQHFGDGTRLSIL.

This clonotype has more than one count but fewer than ten. The gene calls are TRBV9 and TRBJ1-3; D not certain. CDR1 SGDLS and CDR2 YYNGEE come from the germline V gene. With 0 bases removed from V and 0 bases from J, the gap between germline ends came to 10 bases. The CDR3 sequence is 16 residues long. For the CDR3, the DNA is TGTGCCAGCAGCGTAGCTGCGGCAGCCTCTGGAAACACCATATATTTT. Translation gives CASSVAAAASGNTIYF.

In this sample, this clonotype turned up many times. This sequence joins TRBV5-1 and TRBJ2-7; perhaps TRBD1 as D (6 bases). This CDR3 region has 14 residues. V was pared by 2 bases and J by 11 bases, with 20 bases between. Looked up from germline, CDR1 is SGHRS and CDR2 is YFSETQ. CDR3 sequence (DNA): TGCGCCAGCAGCTTCGATGGCAGGGGCCAGCTGGAGTACTTC. Its protein is CASSFDGRGQLEYF.

This rearrangement joins TRBV3-1 to TRBJ1-4; D is possibly TRBD1 (5 bases). Trimming removed 1 base at V and 8 bases at J, with 14 bases between. The CDR3 is 15 amino acids. Germline V CDR1 and CDR2: LGHDT, YNNKEL (reference sequence). The CDR3 DNA reads TGTGCCAGCAGCCAAGGTTTAGGGGCGCGAGAAAAACTGTTTTTT. Amino acid sequence: CASSQGLGAREKLFF.

This clonotype has only a few counts. The V gene is TRBV3-1, the J gene TRBJ1-1; 8 nucleotides agree with TRBD1. CDR1 is LGHDT, CDR2 YNNKEL, per germline (reference sequence). Trimming at V came to 6 bases and at J to 1 base, leaving 4 bases not matched to a gene. The CDR3 runs 14 residues. CDR3 sequence: CASSDDRGNTEAFF. The CDR3 DNA is TGTGCCAGCAGTGATGACAGGGGGAACACTGAAGCTTTCTTT.

This rearrangement joins TRBV18 to TRBJ1-4, with a possible D match to TRBD1 (5 bases). Trimming stripped 1 base from V and 7 bases from J, with 10 bases between. CDR1 and CDR2 from the germline V gene are KGHSH and LQKENI. The CDR3 extends over 14 amino acids. This CDR3 reads CASSPQGGAEKLFF. The CDR3 DNA is TGTGCCAGCTCACCACAGGGAGGGGCTGAAAAACTGTTTTTT.

The V gene is TRBV5-4, the J gene TRBJ2-1; 9 nucleotides line up with TRBD2. V was clipped by 4 bases and J by 0 bases; unmatched bases: 8. Germline V CDR1 and CDR2: SGHNT, YYREEE (reference sequence). The CDR3 has 17 residues. The DNA of the CDR3 is TGTGCCAGCAGCCCTCCTAGCGGGGCGTCCTCCTACAATGAGCAGTTCTTC. This gives the protein CASSPPSGASSYNEQFF.

The rearrangement uses TRBV18 and TRBJ1-3, with 11 bases identical to TRBD1. The germline V gene has CDR1 KGHSH and CDR2 LQKENI. The CDR3 has 16 residues. Trimming at V came to 4 bases and at J to 0 bases, leaving 2 bases not matched to a gene. CDR3 in DNA: TGTGCCAGCTCACGGACAGGGGGCCTCTCTGGAAACACCATATATTTT. It encodes CASSRTGGLSGNTIYF.

This clonotype was seen a handful of times. The genes are TRBV7-2 and TRBJ2-2, with 8 bases identical to TRBD1. The CDR3 is made up of 16 amino acids. V lost 4 bases to trimming and J lost 1 base; unmatched junction nucleotides: 5. Germline V gene data show CDR1 as SGHTA and CDR2 as FQGNSA. CDR3 sequence reads: CASSSYGTGNTGELFF. The CDR3 bases are TGTGCCAGCAGCTCTTACGGGACAGGGAACACCGGGGAGCTGTTTTTT. Filled out from reference TRBV7-2 and TRBJ2-2, the complete variable domain reads GAGVSQSPSNKVTEKGKDVELRCDPISGHTALYWYRQSLGQGLEFLIYFQGNSAPDKSGLPSDRFSAERTGGSVSTLTIQRTQQEDSAVYLCASSSYGTGNTGELFFGEGSRLTVL.

In this sample, this clonotype turned up many times. This chain joins TRBV4-2 and TRBJ2-6; tentatively, D is TRBD1 (6 bases). From germline, CDR1 is LGHNA and CDR2 YNFKEQ. The CDR3 totals 16 residues. Trimming took off 0 bases at V and 6 bases at J, with 12 bases between the two ends. The CDR3 DNA sequence: TGTGCCAGCAGCCAAGAAGGGGGTGGGCAGGCCAACGTCCTGACTTTC. Translated, it gives CASSQEGGGQANVLTF.

The sample holds many counts of this clonotype. The CDR3 DNA reads TGTGCCAGCAGCTCGGCTAGCGGGGGGAGCACAGATACGCAGTATTTT. Translation: CASSSASGGSTDTQYF. The gene calls are TRBV7-2 and TRBJ2-3; 11 nucleotides match TRBD2. V lost 4 bases, J lost 0 bases, and 3 bases stayed unmatched. The CDR3 consists of 16 residues. The germline gives CDR1 SGHTA, CDR2 FQGNSA. The whole variable domain, filled in from reference TRBV7-2 and TRBJ2-3, reads GAGVSQSPSNKVTEKGKDVELRCDPISGHTALYWYRQSLGQGLEFLIYFQGNSAPDKSGLPSDRFSAERTGGSVSTLTIQRTQQEDSAVYLCASSSASGGSTDTQYFGPGTRLTVL.

This clonotype was recorded a few times. The gene calls are TRBV2 and TRBJ2-3; D gene ambiguous. This CDR3 has 13 amino acids. The germline V gene encodes CDR1 SNHLY and CDR2 FYNNEI. V was shortened by 1 base and J by 6 bases, with 8 bases between the two germline ends. For the CDR3, the DNA is TGTGCCAGCAGTGAAGTCCCCCAGGATACGCAGTATTTT. Encoded protein: CASSEVPQDTQYF.

The gene calls are TRBV12-3 or TRBV12-4 and TRBJ1-1, with unresolved D. This CDR3 spans 13 amino acids. V was shortened by 6 bases and J by 7 bases, with 15 bases between the two germline ends. As DNA, the CDR3 is TGTGCCAGCAGCCCGATGGGTCAGATTGAAGCTTTCTTT. As protein: CASSPMGQIEAFF.

V and J are TRBV12-3 or TRBV12-4 and TRBJ1-5; D possibly corresponds to TRBD1 (5 bases). Trimming took off 6 bases at V and 5 bases at J, with 20 bases between the two ends. The CDR3 runs to 16 residues. In DNA, the CDR3 is TGTGCCAGCAGGACCTCGGGTAGGGGTTCCGATCAGCCCCAGCATTTT. It is translated as CASRTSGRGSDQPQHF.

This clonotype has a count of ten or more. This CDR3 is CAISPGHFMNTEAFF. Written as DNA, the CDR3 is TGTGCCATCAGCCCTGGACACTTCATGAACACTGAAGCTTTCTTT. This sequence joins TRBV10-3 and TRBJ1-1; tentatively, D is TRBD1 (5 bases). V was clipped by 6 bases and J by 0 bases, with 14 bases between them. Germline-derived CDR1 and CDR2 are ENHRY and SYGVKD. CDR3 length: 15 amino acids.

This clonotype was seen a handful of times. The chain couples TRBV5-5 to TRBJ2-7; 7 bases line up with TRBD2. The trim removed 7 bases at V and 1 base at J, leaving 5 bases unmatched. CDR3 length: 13 residues. CDR1 SGHKS and CDR2 YYEKEE come from the germline V gene (reference sequence). The CDR3 sequence is CASSGGSSYEQYF. CDR3 coding DNA: TGTGCCAGCTCTGGCGGGAGTTCCTACGAGCAGTACTTC.

This rearrangement joins TRBV20-1 to TRBJ2-3; no definite D call. The germline V gene encodes CDR1 DFQATT and CDR2 SNEGSKA (reference sequence). The CDR3 covers 12 residues. V was trimmed by 6 bases and J by 4 bases, leaving 11 bases between them. The CDR3 spells CSARLNADTQYF. CDR3 coding DNA: TGCAGTGCCAGGCTTAACGCAGATACGCAGTATTTT.

This clonotype came up many times. This chain joins TRBV4-1 and TRBJ1-4; D is perhaps TRBD1 (6 bases). Trimming left V 6 bases short and J 8 bases short, with 13 bases between. Germline V gene sequence: CDR1 MGHRA, CDR2 YSYEKL. CDR3 size: 13 residues. The CDR3 region is CASSFLQGEKLFF. The DNA for the CDR3 is TGCGCCAGCAGTTTTCTTCAGGGGGAAAAACTGTTTTTT.